Included here is one T cell receptor (beta chain) sequence, with context. This entry is derived from a study of blood T cell repertoires in COVID-19. Study in general: Acute and convalescent COVID-19 specimens originated in the United States, Italy and Spain. T cells, B-cell-depleted T cells, or PBMCs provided the cDNA or gDNA that served as material.

In the original analysis: Estimation of nucleated cell counts relied on the amplification of reference gene primers. TCRdb's copy holds only in-frame clones and misses some; the assay was immunoSEQ multiplex PCR. The DNA was the basis for D and trimming; V, J and clone size are from that table. The table includes 130,000 to 150,000 clones, roughly 90% detected once. V lost 5 bases and J 6 bases, leaving 10 bases between the germline ends. The germline CDR1 and CDR2 sequences are SNHLY and FYNNEI. The CDR3 extends over 13 amino acids. The sequenced sample consisted of peripheral blood. The gene calls are TRBV2 and TRBJ2-2; D possibly corresponds to TRBD1 (6 bases). This TCR derives from a human donor in a cohort sampled during active COVID-19. CDR3 in amino acids: CASSLGAAGELFF. DNA of the CDR3: TGTGCCAGCAGTTTGGGGGCGGCCGGGGAGCTGTTTTTT.